The sequence of this TCR beta chain was determined in a study of blood T cell repertoires in COVID-19. Across the study: Samples of COVID-19 (acute and convalescent) were obtained from the United States, Italy and Spain. T cells, B-cell-depleted T cells, or PBMCs supplied cDNA or gDNA.

As processed by the authors: Reference gene primer amplification gave estimated nucleated cell counts. TCRdb's table, derived via immunoSEQ multiplex PCR, lists solely in-frame clones and lacks some. That table supplies the V and J calls and clone size; D and trimming were determined from the DNA. The sample lists under 40,000 clones; nearly 90% were seen once. Trimming left V 4 bases short and J 5 bases short, with 13 bases between. Germline V lookup: CDR1 SGHRS, CDR2 YFSETQ. The CDR3 loop spans 13 amino acids. This clonotype originated in a man aged 60 to 75 with active COVID-19. The V and J genes are TRBV5-1 and TRBJ2-7; possibly TRBD2 for D (6 bases). The material sequenced was peripheral blood. The CDR3 region has the DNA TGCGCCAGCAGCATCGGGGGTCGAAACGAGCAGTACTTC. It specifies CASSIGGRNEQYF.